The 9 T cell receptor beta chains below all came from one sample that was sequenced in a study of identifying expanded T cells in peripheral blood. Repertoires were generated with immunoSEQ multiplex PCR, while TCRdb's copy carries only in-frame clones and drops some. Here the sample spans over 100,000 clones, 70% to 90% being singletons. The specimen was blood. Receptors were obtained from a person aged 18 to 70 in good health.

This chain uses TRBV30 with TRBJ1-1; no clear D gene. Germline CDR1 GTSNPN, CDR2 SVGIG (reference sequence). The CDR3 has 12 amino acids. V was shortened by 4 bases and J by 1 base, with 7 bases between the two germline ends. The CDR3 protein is CAWIGENTEAFF. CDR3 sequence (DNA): TGTGCCTGGATTGGGGAGAACACTGAAGCTTTCTTT.

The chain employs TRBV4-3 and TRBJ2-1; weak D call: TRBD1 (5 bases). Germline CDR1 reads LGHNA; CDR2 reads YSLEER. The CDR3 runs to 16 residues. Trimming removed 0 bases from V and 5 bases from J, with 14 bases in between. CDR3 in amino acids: CASSQDPRGRDNEQFF. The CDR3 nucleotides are TGCGCCAGCAGCCAAGATCCTAGGGGCCGGGACAATGAGCAGTTCTTC.

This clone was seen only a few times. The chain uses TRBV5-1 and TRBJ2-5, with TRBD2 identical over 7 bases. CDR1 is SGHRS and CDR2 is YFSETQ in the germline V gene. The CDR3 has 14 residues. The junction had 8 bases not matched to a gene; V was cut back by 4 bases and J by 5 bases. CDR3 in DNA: TGCGCCAGCAGCCTAGGACTAGTAGGGGAGACCCAGTACTTC. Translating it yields CASSLGLVGETQYF.

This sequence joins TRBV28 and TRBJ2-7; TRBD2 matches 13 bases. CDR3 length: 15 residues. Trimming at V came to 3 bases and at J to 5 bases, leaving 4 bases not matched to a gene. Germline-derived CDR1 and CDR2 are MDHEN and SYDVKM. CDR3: CASSLTGTSGNEQYF. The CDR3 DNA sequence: TGTGCCAGCAGTTTGACCGGGACTAGCGGGAACGAGCAGTACTTC.

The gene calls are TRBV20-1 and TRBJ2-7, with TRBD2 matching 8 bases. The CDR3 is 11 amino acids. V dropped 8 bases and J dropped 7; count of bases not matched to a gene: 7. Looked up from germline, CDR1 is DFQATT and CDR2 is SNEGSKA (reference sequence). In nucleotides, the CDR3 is TGCAGTCCCCGGGGGGGGGCTGAGCAGTACTTC. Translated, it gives CSPRGGAEQYF.

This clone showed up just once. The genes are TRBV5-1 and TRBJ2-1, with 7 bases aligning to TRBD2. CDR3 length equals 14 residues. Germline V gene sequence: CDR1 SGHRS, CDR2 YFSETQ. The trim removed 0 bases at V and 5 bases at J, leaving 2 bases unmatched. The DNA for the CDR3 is TGCGCCAGCAGCTTGGAACTAGCGAACAATGAGCAGTTCTTC. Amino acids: CASSLELANNEQFF. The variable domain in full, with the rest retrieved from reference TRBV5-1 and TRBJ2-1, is KAGVTQTPRYLIKTRGQQVTLSCSPISGHRSVSWYQQTPGQGLQFLFEYFSETQRNKGNFPGRFSGRQFSNSRSEMNVSTLELGDSALYLCASSLELANNEQFFGPGTRLTVL.

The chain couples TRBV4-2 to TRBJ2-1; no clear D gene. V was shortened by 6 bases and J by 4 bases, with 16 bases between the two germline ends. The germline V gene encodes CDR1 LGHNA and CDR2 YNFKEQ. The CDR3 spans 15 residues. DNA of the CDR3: TGTGCCAGCAGGGTGCCACCCTGCCTATACAATGAGCAGTTCTTC. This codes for CASRVPPCLYNEQFF.

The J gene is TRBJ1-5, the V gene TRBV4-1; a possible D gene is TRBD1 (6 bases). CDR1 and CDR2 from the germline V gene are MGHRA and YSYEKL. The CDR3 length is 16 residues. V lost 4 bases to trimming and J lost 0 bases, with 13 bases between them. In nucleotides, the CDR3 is TGCGCCAGCAGCCTACAGGGTTTCTTTAGCAATCAGCCCCAGCATTTT. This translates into CASSLQGFFSNQPQHF.

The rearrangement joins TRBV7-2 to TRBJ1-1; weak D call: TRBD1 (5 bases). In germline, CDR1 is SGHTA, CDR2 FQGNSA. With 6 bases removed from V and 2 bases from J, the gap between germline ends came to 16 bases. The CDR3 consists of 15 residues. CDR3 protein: CASRSGRGLNTEAFF. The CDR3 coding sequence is TGTGCCAGCAGATCGGGACGAGGATTAAACACTGAAGCTTTCTTT.